Below are 14 T cell receptor beta chains sequenced from a single sample in a study of breast tumors, draining lymph nodes, adjacent tissues listed by TCRdb under 2016. Lymph node samples were obtained from the axillary draining lymph nodes of breast cancer patients. Receptor amplification or capture employed multiplex PCR. Reads for this sample came from an Illumina HiSeq 2000. TCRdb reworked the public reads: Q25 trimming with fastp, MiXCR clone assembly, productive beta chains retained. For every CDR3 protein sequence, its rows merge into one entry that carries the most common genes and DNA. The sample yields about 170,000 distinct CDR3 sequences; approximately 33% were counted once. The top ten clones comprise roughly 3.8% of the sample. Material: axillary lymph node tissue. These receptors originate from a female donor with breast cancer. Some clones in this sample may be carry-over from other donors' samples.

Comments on this clonotype: Given a much more abundant clone one base away, this may be a read error. The chain couples TRBV11-2 to TRBJ2-7; D is unresolved. V was cut by 1 base and J by 3 bases, with 13 bases left in between. The CDR3 extends over 15 amino acids. Per the germline V gene, CDR1 is SGHAT and CDR2 is FQNNGV. The CDR3 coding sequence is TGTGCCAGCAGCTTAGTGGACGGTTCATACTACGAGCAGTACTTC. It yields the protein CASSLVDGSYYEQYF.

The chain recombines TRBV6-1 with TRBJ2-3; TRBD2 is a possible D gene (5 bases). CDR3 length: 15 amino acids. Trimming removed 5 bases at V and 8 bases at J, with 20 bases between. Germline CDR1 and CDR2: MNHNS and SASEGT. The CDR3 loop reads CASSPLPDRGGTQYF. The CDR3 coding sequence is TGTGCCAGCAGTCCCCTTCCCGACCGCGGAGGTACGCAGTATTTT.

In its sample, this clonotype was seen many times. The chain has TRBV27 and TRBJ2-1, with D hard to call. The germline V gene encodes CDR1 MNHEY and CDR2 SMNVEV (reference sequence). The CDR3 sequence is 13 residues long. The V gene lost 0 bases and the J gene lost 7 bases, with 7 bases spanning the gap. The CDR3 sequence is CASSLSGWNEQFF. Written as DNA, the CDR3 is TGTGCCAGCAGTTTATCTGGATGGAATGAGCAGTTCTTC.

This chain uses TRBV20-1 with TRBJ2-6; 7 bases map to TRBD1. CDR1 and CDR2 from the germline V gene are DFQATT and SNEGSKA (reference sequence). With 4 bases clipped from V and 2 bases from J, the junction kept 11 bases outside the gene matches. This CDR3 has 17 amino acids. The CDR3 coding sequence is TGCAGTGCTATACCGACAGGGTTTAGCCCTGGGGCCAACGTCCTGACTTTC. Its protein is CSAIPTGFSPGANVLTF.

Comment on this clonotype: This clone may be a read error of a much larger clone one base away. The chain uses TRBV6-2 or TRBV6-3 and TRBJ2-7; D is perhaps TRBD2 (5 bases). The CDR3 has 11 residues. V lost 10 bases, J lost 6 bases, and 13 bases lay in between. Germline-derived CDR1 and CDR2 are MNHEY and SVGEGT. The CDR3 sequence: CATYSGVEQYF. CDR3 sequence (DNA): TGTGCCACCTACTCCGGGGTCGAGCAGTACTTC.

The chain couples TRBV2 to TRBJ1-2; 8 nucleotides align to TRBD1. CDR3 size: 15 residues. In germline, CDR1 is SNHLY, CDR2 FYNNEI. J lost 4 bases, V lost 11 bases, and 15 bases had no gene match. The CDR3: CAHSGGDRQTYGYTF. The CDR3 bases are TGTGCCCACAGCGGAGGGGACAGGCAAACCTATGGCTACACCTTC.

A remark on this clonotype: A much larger clonotype is one base distant, so this may be a read error. J is TRBJ1-2 and V is TRBV9; TRBD1 is a possible D gene (6 bases). The CDR3 contains 11 residues. Germline loops: CDR1 SGDLS, CDR2 YYNGEE. DNA of the CDR3: TGTGCCAGCAGCGACACCGGGGGCTACGCCTTC. It translates to CASSDTGGYAF.

The J gene is TRBJ2-1, the V gene TRBV27; 11 nucleotides align to TRBD2. The CDR3 extends over 15 amino acids. Per germline, CDR1 MNHEY and CDR2 SMNVEV (reference sequence). J lost 6 bases, V lost 8 bases, and 9 bases had no gene match. DNA of the CDR3: TGTGCCAGCGGATCACTAGCGGGAGTTGGCAATGAGCAGTTCTTC. It encodes CASGSLAGVGNEQFF.

This clonotype has a count of ten or more. This chain joins TRBV4-3 and TRBJ2-2, with 12 bases matching TRBD2. The CDR3 consists of 15 residues. The V gene's germline CDR1 is LGHNA and CDR2 YSLEER. The V segment lost 3 bases and the J segment 7 bases; nucleotides outside the gene matches: 3. The CDR3 loop reads CASSQASGRVGELFF. CDR3 nucleotide sequence: TGCGCCAGCAGCCAGGCTAGCGGGAGGGTCGGGGAGCTGTTTTTT.

In this sample, this clonotype turned up many times. The chain links TRBV28 to TRBJ2-7; D assignment may be TRBD1 or TRBD2 (5 bases each). The V end lost 4 bases, the J end lost 7 bases, and 20 bases lay between the germline ends. CDR1 is MDHEN, CDR2 SYDVKM, per germline. The CDR3 runs to 15 residues. DNA for the CDR3: TGTGCCAGCAGTTCCCTCAGTAGGGGAGTAGCTGAGCAGTACTTC. Residues: CASSSLSRGVAEQYF. Full variable domain (rest looked up from reference TRBV28 and TRBJ2-7): DVKVTQSSRYLVKRTGEKVFLECVQDMDHENMFWYRQDPGLGLRLIYFSYDVKMKEKGDIPEGYSVSREKKERFSLILESASTNQTSMYLCASSSLSRGVAEQYFGPGTRLTVT.

This clonotype was recorded at least ten times. The rearrangement uses TRBV2 and TRBJ2-1; weak D call: TRBD2 (5 bases). The CDR3 loop spans 13 amino acids. Germline CDR1 is SNHLY and CDR2 is FYNNEI. Trimming stripped 10 bases from V and 4 bases from J, with 14 bases between. In DNA form, the CDR3 reads TGTGCCACCTCTCGGACTTCATACAATGAGCAGTTCTTC. This sequence encodes CATSRTSYNEQFF.

This clonotype appeared many times. V is TRBV6-2 or TRBV6-3 and J is TRBJ2-7; D uncertain. Trimming cost V 2 bases and J 5 bases, with 4 bases left between them. The CDR3 has 11 residues. From germline, CDR1 is MNHEY and CDR2 SVGEGT. CDR3 region: CASSYPHEQYF. The CDR3 region has the DNA TGTGCCAGCAGTTACCCCCACGAGCAGTACTTC.

A word on this clonotype: A much larger clone differs by one base, so this may be a read error. The chain combines TRBV4-3 with TRBJ2-1; D gene ambiguous. Germline CDR1 is LGHNA and CDR2 is YSLEER. Trimming removed 0 bases from V and 4 bases from J, with 16 bases in between. The CDR3 spans 17 residues. CDR3 region: CASSQDTAAGRYNEQFF. As DNA, the CDR3 is TGCGCCAGCAGCCAAGATACGGCGGCAGGTAGATACAATGAGCAGTTCTTC.

This clonotype was found many times. This chain uses TRBV30 with TRBJ2-5, with unresolved D. V was pared by 1 base and J by 2 bases, with 8 bases between. CDR1 and CDR2 (germline): GTSNPN, SVGIG (reference sequence). This CDR3 region has 13 residues. CDR3 in DNA: TGTGCCTGGAGTGATGGGCGACAAGAGACCCAGTACTTC. Amino acids: CAWSDGRQETQYF.